One TCR beta chain is described in this entry. Its antigen is as yet unknown. The sample is drawn from a study of blood T cells in healthy people across ages. Through a sample-barcoded 5' primer and a J-beta primer mix, a second PCR was run for 7 to 11 cycles. TCRdb processed the 5' RACE reads anew with MiXCR; each CDR3 protein has one entry. Of hundreds of thousands of distinct CDR3 sequences in the sample, about 56% are singletons; the top ten hold more than 25%. This CDR3 has 16 amino acids. Trimming removed 6 bases from V and 0 bases from J; junction bases left unmatched: 6. Notes on the study in general: Diversity of TCR beta correlated strongly with naive T cell percentage.

The TCR sequence derives from a man aged 40-50 years in good health. The rearrangement joins TRBV12-3 or TRBV12-4 to TRBJ2-5, with 11 bases identical to TRBD2. Sequenced material: blood. CDR3 bases: TGTGCCAGCAGCCAAAGACTAGCGGGGTACCAAGAGACCCAGTACTTC. Its protein is CASSQRLAGYQETQYF.